Sequencing of this T cell receptor beta chain was carried out in a study of yellow fever vaccine responses in identical twins. Study-wide points: Reportedly, the T cell response mounted by twins to vaccine seemed partly convergent, partly personalized.

The CDR3 runs to 16 residues. CDR1 and CDR2 from the germline V gene are SGHAT and FQNNGV. Deletions cut 1 base from V and 5 bases from J, with 15 bases between. One entry per CDR3 protein results from TCRdb running MiXCR on the RT-PCR reads. The repertoire includes roughly 3,200 distinct CDR3 sequences, approximately 80% of them detected once, and more than 5.5% sits in the top ten. As to this clonotype: The antigen is not known.

This specimen was T cells from blood (PBMCs), unsorted or a sorted subset (not recorded which), taken before or after yellow fever vaccination (not recorded which). The gene calls are TRBV11-2 and TRBJ2-1; D tentatively fits TRBD1 or TRBD2 (5 bases each). The receptor comes from a young woman who received the yellow fever vaccine. This chain's CDR3 is CASSLGWDPKHNEQFF. The DNA for the CDR3 is TGTGCCAGCAGCTTAGGCTGGGACCCTAAACACAATGAGCAGTTCTTC.